These 7 T cell receptor beta chains were all obtained from the same sample, sequenced in a study of T cell responses to AZD1222 COVID-19 vaccine listed by TCRdb under 2021. The time point label here, explained by the study, means: baseline before first vaccination. Preparation of the library involved the immunoSEQ multiplex PCR assay. TCRdb stores this immuneACCESS table with in-frame sequences only. Part of the clones is absent; in the studies checked, under half of the shortfall reflects unresolved V genes, and no reason is known for the rest. The sample includes 150,000 or so clones, with 90% to 95% observed a single time. The leading ten clones occupy around 0.96% of the sample. The sample was peripheral blood, taken on day 0 of AZD1222 vaccination. The source of these receptors is an adult in good health.

For this clone: The sample carries other DNA sequences with the same CDR3. J is TRBJ1-1 and V is TRBV12-5, with 9 bases fitting TRBD1. The V gene's germline CDR1 is LGHNT and CDR2 FRNRAP. V was pared by 0 bases and J by 2 bases, with 4 bases of the junction left unmatched. The CDR3 extends over 16 amino acids. The DNA of the CDR3 is TGTGCTAGTGGTTTGGTCTTGGGACAGGGTAACACTGAAGCTTTCTTT. Translation gives CASGLVLGQGNTEAFF.

This clone was detected a few times. The CDR3 DNA sequence: TGTGCCAGCAGCCCAAGACTAGCGGGGGTGGAGACCCAGTACTTC. Translating it yields CASSPRLAGVETQYF. V is TRBV14 and J is TRBJ2-5, with 12 bases that match TRBD2. CDR1 is SGHDN, CDR2 FVKESK, per germline. The CDR3 spans 15 residues. Trimming removed 4 bases from V and 5 bases from J; junction bases left unmatched: 5. The whole variable domain, remainder taken from reference TRBV14 and TRBJ2-5, is EAGVTQFPSHSVIEKGQTVTLRCDPISGHDNLYWYRRVMGKEIKFLLHFVKESKQDESGMPNNRFLAERTGGTYSTLKVQPAELEDSGVYFCASSPRLAGVETQYFGPGTRLLVL.

This chain uses TRBV6-5 with TRBJ1-2; the D is unclear. CDR3 length equals 13 residues. V lost 7 bases and J lost 2, with 11 bases in between. Germline assignment: CDR1 MNHEY and CDR2 SVGAGI. CDR3: CASTHDGNYGYTF. CDR3 coding DNA: TGTGCCAGCACCCATGACGGGAACTATGGCTACACCTTC.

This chain uses TRBV2 with TRBJ2-3; no clear D. V was pared by 6 bases and J by 3 bases, with 7 bases between. The CDR3 spans 12 residues. Germline V gene data show CDR1 as SNHLY and CDR2 as FYNNEI. The CDR3 reads CASSRRTDTQYF. The CDR3 DNA follows: TGTGCCAGCAGCCGACGGACAGATACGCAGTATTTT.

The chain combines TRBV6-2 or TRBV6-3 with TRBJ1-5, with no clear D. The CDR3 spans 14 residues. Deletions cut 6 bases from V and 8 bases from J, with 17 bases between. CDR1 is MNHEY and CDR2 is SVGEGT in the germline V gene. CDR3 DNA: TGTGCCAGCAGCGAGGGCGAACCGCGGAAGCCCCAGCATTTT. Encoded protein: CASSEGEPRKPQHF.

This clone showed up just once. V gene TRBV7-9 combines with J gene TRBJ2-1, with 10 bases identical to TRBD1. This CDR3 contains 16 residues. Germline V gene sequence: CDR1 SEHNR, CDR2 FQNEAQ (reference sequence). V lost 2 bases to trimming and J lost 14 bases; unmatched junction nucleotides: 15. The DNA for the CDR3 is TGTGCCAGCAGCTTAATATTGGGACAGGGGTTAAAGGGGAAGTTCTTC. This encodes CASSLILGQGLKGKFF.

CDR3 sequence reads: CASSTPQGWQETQYF. The DNA for the CDR3 is TGCGCCAGCAGCACCCCACAGGGGTGGCAAGAGACCCAGTACTTC. This sequence joins TRBV5-1 and TRBJ2-5, with 7 bases that match TRBD1. Germline loops: CDR1 SGHRS, CDR2 YFSETQ. V was pared by 4 bases and J by 2 bases, with 8 bases of the junction left unmatched. The CDR3 totals 15 residues.